The present TCR beta chain was sequenced within a study of cytomegalovirus exposure and HLA in healthy donors. Study-level points and caveats: According to the study, 180 or so TCR beta chains were cytomegalovirus-associated. Reported findings show TCR beta sequences accurately forecast HLA-A and HLA-B alleles in most subjects.

Only one count was recorded for this clone. Its antigen is undetermined. Researchers ran the PCR with 60 Vbeta and 13 Jbeta primers. Sequencing used immunoSEQ multiplex PCR; TCRdb keeps in-frame clones, though not all of them. The data hold around 170,000 clones, with around 85% observed a single time. V was pared by 5 bases and J by 6 bases, with 16 bases between. The CDR3 covers 15 residues. From germline, CDR1 is MNHEY and CDR2 SMNVEV (reference sequence). The gene calls are TRBV27 and TRBJ2-2; D possibly corresponds to TRBD2 (5 bases). The specimen sequenced was PBMCs. This clonotype originated in a man between 50 and 59 years old in good health and CMV-seropositive. The CDR3 region is CASSPRRSHAGELFF. The DNA for the CDR3 is TGTGCCAGCAGTCCCCGGAGGTCTCACGCCGGGGAGCTGTTTTTT.